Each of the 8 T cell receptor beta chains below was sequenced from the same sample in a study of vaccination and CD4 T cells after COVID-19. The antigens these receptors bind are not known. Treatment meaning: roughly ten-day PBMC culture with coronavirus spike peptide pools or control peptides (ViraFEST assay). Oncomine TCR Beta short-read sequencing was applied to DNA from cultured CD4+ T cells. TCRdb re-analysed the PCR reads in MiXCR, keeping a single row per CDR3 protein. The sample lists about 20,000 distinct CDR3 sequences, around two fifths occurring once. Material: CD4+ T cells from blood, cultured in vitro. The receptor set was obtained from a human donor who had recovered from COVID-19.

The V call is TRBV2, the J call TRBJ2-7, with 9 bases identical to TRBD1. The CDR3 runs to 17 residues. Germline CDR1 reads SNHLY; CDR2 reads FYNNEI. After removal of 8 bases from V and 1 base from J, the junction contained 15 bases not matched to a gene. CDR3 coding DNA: TGTGCCAGCCGACCCCGGGACAGGGTTCGAAAATCCTACGAGCAGTACTTC. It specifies CASRPRDRVRKSYEQYF. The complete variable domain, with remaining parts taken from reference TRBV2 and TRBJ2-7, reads EPEVTQTPSHQVTQMGQEVILRCVPISNHLYFYWYRQILGQKVEFLVSFYNNEISEKSEIFDDQFSVERPDGSNFTLKIRSTKLEDSAMYFCASRPRDRVRKSYEQYFGPGTRLTVT.

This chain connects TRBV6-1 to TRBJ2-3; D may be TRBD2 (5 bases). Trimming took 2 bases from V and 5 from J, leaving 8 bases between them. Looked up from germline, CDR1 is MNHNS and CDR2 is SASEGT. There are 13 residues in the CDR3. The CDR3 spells CASSEQRGDTQYF. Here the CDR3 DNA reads TGTGCCAGCAGTGAACAACGGGGAGATACGCAGTATTTT.

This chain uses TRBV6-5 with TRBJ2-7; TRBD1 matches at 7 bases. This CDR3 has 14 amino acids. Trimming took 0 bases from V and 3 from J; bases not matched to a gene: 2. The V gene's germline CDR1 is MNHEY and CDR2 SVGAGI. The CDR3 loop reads CASSYSAGGYEQYF. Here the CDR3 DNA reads TGTGCCAGCAGTTACTCTGCAGGGGGCTACGAGCAGTACTTC.

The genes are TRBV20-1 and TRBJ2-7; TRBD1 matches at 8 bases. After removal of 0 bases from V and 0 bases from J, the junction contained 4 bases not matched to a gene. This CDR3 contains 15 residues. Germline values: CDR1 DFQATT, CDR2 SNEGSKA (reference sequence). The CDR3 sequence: CSARDAGTGSYEQYF. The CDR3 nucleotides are TGCAGTGCTAGAGATGCCGGGACAGGCTCCTACGAGCAGTACTTC.

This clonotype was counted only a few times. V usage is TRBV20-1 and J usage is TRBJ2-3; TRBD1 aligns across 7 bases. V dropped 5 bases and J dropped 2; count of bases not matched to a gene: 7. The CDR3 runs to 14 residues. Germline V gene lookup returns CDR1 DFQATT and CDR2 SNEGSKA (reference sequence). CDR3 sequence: CSAARQGPTDTQYF. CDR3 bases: TGCAGTGCTGCTAGACAGGGTCCCACAGATACGCAGTATTTT.

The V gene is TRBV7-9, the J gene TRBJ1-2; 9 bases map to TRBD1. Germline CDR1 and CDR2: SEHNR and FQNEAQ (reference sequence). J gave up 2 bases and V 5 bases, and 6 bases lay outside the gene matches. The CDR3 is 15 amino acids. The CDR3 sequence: CASSRGQGTNYGYTF. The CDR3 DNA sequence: TGTGCCAGCAGCAGAGGACAGGGGACCAACTATGGCTACACCTTC. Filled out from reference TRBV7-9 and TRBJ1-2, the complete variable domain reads DTGVSQNPRHKITKRGQNVTFRCDPISEHNRLYWYRQTLGQGPEFLTYFQNEAQLEKSRLLSDRFSAERPKGSFSTLEIQRTEQGDSAMYLCASSRGQGTNYGYTFGSGTRLTVV.

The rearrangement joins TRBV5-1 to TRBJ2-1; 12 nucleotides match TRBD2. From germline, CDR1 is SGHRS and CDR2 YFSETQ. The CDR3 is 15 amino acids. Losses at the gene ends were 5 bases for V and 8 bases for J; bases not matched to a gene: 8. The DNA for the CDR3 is TGCGCCAGCAGGACTAGCGGGAGTAAGGAGGATGAGCAGTTCTTC. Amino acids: CASRTSGSKEDEQFF.

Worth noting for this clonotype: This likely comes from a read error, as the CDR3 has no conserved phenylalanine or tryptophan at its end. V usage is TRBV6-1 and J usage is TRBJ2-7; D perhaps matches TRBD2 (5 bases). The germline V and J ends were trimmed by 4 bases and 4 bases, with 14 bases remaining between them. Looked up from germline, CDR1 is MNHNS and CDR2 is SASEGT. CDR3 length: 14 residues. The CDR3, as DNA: TGTGCCAGCAGTGGTCGGGGAAATAGATACGAGCAGTACTCC. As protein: CASSGRGNRYEQYS.